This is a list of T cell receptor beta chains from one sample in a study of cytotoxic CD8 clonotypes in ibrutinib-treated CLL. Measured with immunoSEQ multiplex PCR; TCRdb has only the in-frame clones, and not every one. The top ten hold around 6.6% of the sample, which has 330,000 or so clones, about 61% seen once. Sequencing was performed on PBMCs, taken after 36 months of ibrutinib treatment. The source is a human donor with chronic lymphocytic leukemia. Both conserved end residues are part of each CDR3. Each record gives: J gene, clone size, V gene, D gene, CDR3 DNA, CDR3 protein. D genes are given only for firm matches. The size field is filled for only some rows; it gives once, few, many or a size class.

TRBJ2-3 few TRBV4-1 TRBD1 TGCGCCAGCAGCCAAGAGCAGGGGGCTGGGAGCACAGATACGCAGTATTTT CASSQEQGAGSTDTQYF
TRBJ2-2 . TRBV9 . TGTGCCAGCAGCGTAGGCCAGGGTCGCACCGGGGAGCTGTTTTTT CASSVGQGRTGELFF
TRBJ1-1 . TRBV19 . TGTGCCAGTAGTATCCGCAGGGAAGCTGAAGCTTTCTTT CASSIRREAEAFF
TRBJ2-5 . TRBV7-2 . TGTGCCAGCAACCAACACAGGGTGGGTAGGAAGGAGACCCAGTACTTC CASNQHRVGRKETQYF
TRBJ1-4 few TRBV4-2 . TGTGCCAGCACCCCCGGGGCCGGCCGCGAAAAACTGTTTTTT CASTPGAGREKLFF
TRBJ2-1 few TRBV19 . TGTGCCAGTAGTATCACTAGCTGGAAGGGAGGTGAGCAGTTCTTC CASSITSWKGGEQFF
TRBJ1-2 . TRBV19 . TGTGCCAGTAGTCTCCGGGACGGACGCGGCTACACCTTC CASSLRDGRGYTF
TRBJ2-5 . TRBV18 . TGTGCCAGCTCACCAGTTCCGGGATATAAAGAGACCCAGTACTTC CASSPVPGYKETQYF
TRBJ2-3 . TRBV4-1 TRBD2 TGCGCCAGCAGCCAAGTTGTAATTAGCGGGGGGTTGGGAGTTACGCAGTATTTT CASSQVVISGGLGVTQYF
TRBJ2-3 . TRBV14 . TGTGCCAGCAGCCAGGCAGATACGCAGTATTTT CASSQADTQYF
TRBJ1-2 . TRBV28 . TGTGCCAGCAGGCCAGGAATCTATGGCTACACCTTC CASRPGIYGYTF
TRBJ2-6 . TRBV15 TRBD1 TGTGCCACCAGGGAGAGGACAGGCCCTGGGGCCAACGTCCTGACTTTC CATRERTGPGANVLTF
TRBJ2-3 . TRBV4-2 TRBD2 TGTGCCAGCAGCCCGCGGACTAGCGGGCTACCACCTAGCACAGATACGCAGTATTTT CASSPRTSGLPPSTDTQYF
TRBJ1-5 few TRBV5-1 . TGCGCCAGCAGCACGAACAGTAATCAGCCCCAGCATTTT CASSTNSNQPQHF
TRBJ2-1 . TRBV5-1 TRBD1 TGCGCCAGCGATGGGGGTGGGGACAGGAACTCCTACAATGAGCAGTTCTTC CASDGGGDRNSYNEQFF
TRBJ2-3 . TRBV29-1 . TGCAGCGTTGGGGAACAGTTCACAGATACGCAGTATTTT CSVGEQFTDTQYF
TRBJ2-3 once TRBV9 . TGTGCCAGCAGCGTATTATCTAGCACAGATACGCAGTATTTT CASSVLSSTDTQYF
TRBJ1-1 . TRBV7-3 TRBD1 TGTGCCAGCAGCTCCCCGGGACAGATGAACACTGAAGCTTTCTTT CASSSPGQMNTEAFF
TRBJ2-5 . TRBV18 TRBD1 TGTGCCAGCTCATGGCGGACAGGGGGGAGCCAAGAGACCCAGTACTTC CASSWRTGGSQETQYF
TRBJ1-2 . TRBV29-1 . TGCAGCGCCTACAGGAAATTTTCGGGGGGCGAACGAGCTGGCTACACCTTC CSAYRKFSGGERAGYTF
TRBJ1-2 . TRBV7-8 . TGTGCCAGCAGCTTAGCGCTAGGGTACTCCGTTTCGGGTGGCTACACCTTC CASSLALGYSVSGGYTF
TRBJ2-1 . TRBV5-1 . TGCGCCAGCAGCTCCGTGGGGAATGAGCAGTTCTTC CASSSVGNEQFF
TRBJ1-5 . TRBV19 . TGTGCCAGTAGTATCCGCTCGGGGTTTCCAGCAAATCAGCCCCAGCATTTT CASSIRSGFPANQPQHF
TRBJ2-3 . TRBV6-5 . TGTGCCAGCCATAAGAGGGGCAGCACAGATACGCAGTATTTT CASHKRGSTDTQYF
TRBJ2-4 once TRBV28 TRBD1 TGTGCCAGCAGCCCAAAGGACAGGTTTGTGAACATTCAGTACTTC CASSPKDRFVNIQYF
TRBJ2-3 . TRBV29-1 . TGCAGCGTCGATTTCCTTTCAGGGAATACGCAGTATTTT CSVDFLSGNTQYF
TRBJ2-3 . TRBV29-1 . TGCAGCGTTGAAACCAGACTAGTAGATACGCAGTATTTT CSVETRLVDTQYF
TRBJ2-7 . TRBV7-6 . TGTGCCAGCAGCTTTCCAGGGAGCTCCTACGAGCAGTACTTC CASSFPGSSYEQYF
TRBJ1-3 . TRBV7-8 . TGTGCCAGCAGCAGCTTACAGGGTCCCCTCTCTGGAAACACCATATATTTT CASSSLQGPLSGNTIYF
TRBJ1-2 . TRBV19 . TGTGCCAGTAGTATAGATCTTGACGTAAACTATGGCTACACCTTC CASSIDLDVNYGYTF
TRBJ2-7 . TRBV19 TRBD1 TGTGCCAGTAGCCCAAGGGACAGCTACGAGCAGTACTTC CASSPRDSYEQYF
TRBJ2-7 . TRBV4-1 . TGCGCCAGCAGCCAGGGGTTCGAGAACTACGAGCAGTACTTC CASSQGFENYEQYF
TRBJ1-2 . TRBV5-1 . TGCGCCAGCAGCTTGGGGGGGACTCGTGGCTACACCTTC CASSLGGTRGYTF
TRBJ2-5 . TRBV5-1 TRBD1 TGCGCCAGCAGCTTGACACAACAGGGGGCCGCGGAGACCCAGTACTTC CASSLTQQGAAETQYF
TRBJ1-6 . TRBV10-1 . TGCGCCAGCAGGGAGAGACAGAATTCACCCCTCCACTTT CASRERQNSPLHF
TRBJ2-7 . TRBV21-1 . TGTGCCAGCAAAAGGACGCTTAACTACGAGCAGTACTTC CASKRTLNYEQYF
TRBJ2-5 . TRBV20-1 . TGCAGCCGCGCCTTAGGAGAGACCCAGTACTTC CSRALGETQYF
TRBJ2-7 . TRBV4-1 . TGCGCCAGCAGCCAAGAGCATAGCTCCTACGAGCAGTACTTC CASSQEHSSYEQYF
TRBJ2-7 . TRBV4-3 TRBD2 TGCGCCAGCAGCCCCGAGATAGCGGGAGGTAACGAGCAGTACTTC CASSPEIAGGNEQYF
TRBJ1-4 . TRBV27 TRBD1 TGTGCCAGCAGTTTACTCCGGACAGGGGGGAATGAAAAACTGTTTTTT CASSLLRTGGNEKLFF
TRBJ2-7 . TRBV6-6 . TGTGCCAGCAGGCACGTATCCTACGAGCAGTACTTC CASRHVSYEQYF
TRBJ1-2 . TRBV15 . TGTGCCACCAGCAGAGGACAGACTAACTATGGCTACACCTTC CATSRGQTNYGYTF
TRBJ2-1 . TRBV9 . TGTGCCAGCAGCAGGACTACCCCCAATGAGCAGTTCTTC CASSRTTPNEQFF
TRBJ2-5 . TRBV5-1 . TGCGCCAGCAGGCAGGCTAGTACCCAAGAGACCCAGTACTTC CASRQASTQETQYF
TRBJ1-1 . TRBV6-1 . TGTGCCAGCAGTGTGTCTAGGAACACTGAAGCTTTCTTT CASSVSRNTEAFF
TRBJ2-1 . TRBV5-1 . TGCGCCAGCAGAGTACCGACAGCCGAGGTGGGCTACAATGAGCAGTTCTTC CASRVPTAEVGYNEQFF
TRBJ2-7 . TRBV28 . TGTGCCAGCAGGCGGGCAGGGGCCTACGAGCAGTACTTC CASRRAGAYEQYF
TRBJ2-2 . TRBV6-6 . TGTGCCAGCACAATAGAGGGCGTCACCGGGGAGCTGTTTTTT CASTIEGVTGELFF
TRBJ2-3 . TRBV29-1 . TGCAGCGTTGTGGGGGGAAGCACAGATACGCAGTATTTT CSVVGGSTDTQYF
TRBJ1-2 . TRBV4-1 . TGCGCCAGCAGCACAACGGCTTACAACTATGGCTACACCTTC CASSTTAYNYGYTF
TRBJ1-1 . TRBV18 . TGTGCCAGCTCACTCCGTTCCGGGGTGAACACTGAAGCTTTCTTT CASSLRSGVNTEAFF
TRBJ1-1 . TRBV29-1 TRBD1 TGCAGCGTTGTAAGGACAGGGTCTGAAGCTTTCTTT CSVVRTGSEAFF
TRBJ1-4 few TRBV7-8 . TGTGCCTCAGGGGCTAATGAAAAACTGTTTTTT CASGANEKLFF
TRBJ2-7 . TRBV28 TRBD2 TGTGCCAGCAGTTTGGGGGGGTGGGCGCATCAGGAGCAGTACTTC CASSLGGWAHQEQYF
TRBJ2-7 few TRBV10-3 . TGTGCCATCAGTGTCGCTGACGGCAACTCCTACGAGCAGTACTTC CAISVADGNSYEQYF